These 14 T cell receptor beta chains came from one sample sequenced in a study of naive and memory T cell subsets. Both TRBC1 and TRBC2 were covered by a beta constant-region primer of two equimolar oligonucleotides. MiXCR, run by TCRdb on the UMI-ligation and nested PCR reads, gives a single entry per CDR3 protein. The table records 21,000 or so distinct CDR3 sequences, 8% to 13% of them present only once. The sequencing input was central memory CD8+ T cells from blood. Every receptor here comes from a human donor in good health.

CDR3 sequence (DNA): TGTGCCAGCAGCCTCCAAGGGGGCGCCGGCTATGGCTACACCTTC. This encodes CASSLQGGAGYGYTF. V gene TRBV21-1 combines with J gene TRBJ1-2; TRBD1, the table's D call, lacks a check against the DNA. TRBV21-1 is termed a pseudogene. CDR3 length equals 15 residues.

This clonotype was recorded many times. The V and J genes are TRBV6-1 and TRBJ2-7; 8 nucleotides agree with TRBD2. CDR1 is MNHNS and CDR2 is SASEGT in the germline V gene. V shed 5 bases and J 6 bases; nucleotides not matched to a gene: 12. This CDR3 contains 15 residues. The CDR3 spells CASSPGTSFSGEQYF. The CDR3 DNA sequence: TGTGCCAGCAGTCCGGGGACTAGTTTTAGCGGCGAGCAGTACTTC.

This clonotype showed up just a few times. The rearrangement uses TRBV28 and TRBJ2-1; 10 bases are shared with TRBD2. V dropped 3 bases and J dropped 8; count of bases not matched to a gene: 13. The CDR3 totals 17 residues. CDR1 and CDR2 (germline): MDHEN, SYDVKM. The CDR3 reads CASSLVLAGGRAHEQFF. The CDR3 bases are TGTGCCAGCAGTTTGGTCTTAGCGGGAGGCCGGGCCCATGAGCAGTTCTTC.

This clonotype was counted many times. This chain links TRBV2 with TRBJ2-6, with 8 bases aligning to TRBD1. CDR3 size: 18 residues. Germline-derived CDR1 and CDR2 are SNHLY and FYNNEI. Losses at the gene ends were 3 bases for V and 0 bases for J; bases not matched to a gene: 7. Here the CDR3 DNA reads TGTGCCAGCAGTGACTCTTGGACAGGGAACTCTGGGGCCAACGTCCTGACTTTC. Its protein product is CASSDSWTGNSGANVLTF.

This clonotype was recorded at least ten times. The CDR3 nucleotides are TGCAGTGCTAGAGGCGGACTCCCCAGCGAGCAGTACTTC. Translated: CSARGGLPSEQYF. The V and J genes are TRBV20-1 and TRBJ2-7, with a possible D match to TRBD2 (5 bases). The CDR3 length is 13 residues. V gave up 1 base and J gave up 6 bases, with 13 bases separating them. Per the germline V gene, CDR1 is DFQATT and CDR2 is SNEGSKA (reference sequence).

The chain links TRBV29-1 to TRBJ2-7; a possible D gene is TRBD2 (6 bases). V lost 6 bases and J 5 bases, leaving 14 bases between the germline ends. Germline V CDR1 and CDR2: SQVTM, ANQGSEA. CDR3 length: 12 amino acids. The CDR3 DNA is TGCAGCGTGCTCCGGGGGTTGAACGAGCAGTACTTC. Translating it yields CSVLRGLNEQYF.

This clonotype was detected a few times. As DNA, the CDR3 is TGTGCCAGTAGTATTGGGAGGGAAATGAACACTGAAGCTTTCTTT. This sequence encodes CASSIGREMNTEAFF. The genes are TRBV19 and TRBJ1-1; D is unclear. The CDR3 consists of 15 residues. The V gene's germline CDR1 is LNHDA and CDR2 SQIVND (reference sequence). V was shortened by 3 bases and J by 0 bases, with 11 bases between the two germline ends. The full variable domain, completed using reference TRBV19 and TRBJ1-1, is DGGITQSPKYLFRKEGQNVTLSCEQNLNHDAMYWYRQDPGQGLRLIYYSQIVNDFQKGDIAEGYSVSREKKESFPLTVTSAQKNPTAFYLCASSIGREMNTEAFFGQGTRLTVV.

This clonotype appeared a few times. This chain joins TRBV6-2 or TRBV6-3 and TRBJ2-1; D possibly corresponds to TRBD2 (6 bases). This CDR3 comprises 16 residues. The ends were cut back, 6 bases at V and 1 base at J, with 16 bases in the middle. Germline loops: CDR1 MNHEY, CDR2 SVGEGT. The CDR3 DNA is TGTGCCAGCAGAACCAATAGGAGGGTATCCTACAATGAGCAGTTCTTC. It codes for CASRTNRRVSYNEQFF.

The rearrangement uses TRBV24-1 and TRBJ2-3, with D tentatively TRBD1 (5 bases). This CDR3 is built from 14 residues. V lost 3 bases to trimming and J lost 4 bases, with 10 bases between them. CDR1 and CDR2 (germline): KGHDR, SFDVKD. CDR3 protein: CATSDPRAPDTQYF. CDR3 coding DNA: TGTGCCACCAGTGATCCCAGGGCACCAGATACGCAGTATTTT.

There are many counts of this clonotype. The V call is TRBV11-1, the J call TRBJ2-3; D might be TRBD1 (5 bases). V lost 5 bases, J lost 2 bases, and 14 bases lay in between. CDR1 and CDR2 (germline): SGHAT, FQDESV (reference sequence). The CDR3 consists of 15 residues. Here the CDR3 DNA reads TGTGCCAGCAGCATGGAGCGACAGACCACAGATACGCAGTATTTT. It is translated as CASSMERQTTDTQYF.

This chain joins TRBV12-3 or TRBV12-4 and TRBJ1-4, with D tentatively TRBD1 (6 bases). The CDR3 has 14 residues. V was pared by 6 bases and J by 7 bases, with 15 bases between. The CDR3 here is CASRITGPREKLFF. The DNA for the CDR3 is TGTGCCAGCAGAATTACAGGGCCCCGTGAAAAACTGTTTTTT.

The gene calls are TRBV7-9 and TRBJ2-2; D possibly corresponds to TRBD1 (6 bases). The CDR3 totals 14 residues. Trimming cost V 4 bases and J 5 bases, with 11 bases left between them. Germline V lookup: CDR1 SEHNR, CDR2 FQNEAQ (reference sequence). The chain's CDR3 is CASSSTGRTGELFF. The CDR3 nucleotides read TGTGCCAGCAGCTCAACAGGGCGGACCGGGGAGCTGTTTTTT.

This clonotype is labeled large. The chain combines TRBV2 with TRBJ2-5; 10 bases align to TRBD2. Germline V gene data show CDR1 as SNHLY and CDR2 as FYNNEI. This CDR3 has 15 residues. With 4 bases clipped from V and 1 base from J, the junction kept 3 bases outside the gene matches. The CDR3 region has the DNA TGTGCCAGCAGTGTGGGACTAGCGCGCCAAGAGACCCAGTACTTC. Protein product: CASSVGLARQETQYF.

This clonotype was counted only a few times. The chain has TRBV7-9 and TRBJ2-1; D might be TRBD2 (6 bases). This CDR3 is 16 amino acids long. Trimming pared 5 bases from V and 0 bases from J, leaving 14 bases between. Germline V gene lookup returns CDR1 SEHNR and CDR2 FQNEAQ (reference sequence). CDR3 amino acids: CASSGRRGSSYNEQFF. In nucleotides, the CDR3 is TGTGCCAGCAGCGGCCGTCGGGGGTCCTCCTACAATGAGCAGTTCTTC.